The 11 T cell receptor beta chains below come from one sample, sequenced in a study of blood T cell repertoires in COVID-19. The assay was immunoSEQ multiplex PCR, and TCRdb's table has in-frame clones only and misses some. The data contain about 250,000 clones, 84% of them singletons. The source material was peripheral blood. All receptors derive from a man aged 45 to 65 with acute or convalescent COVID-19.

The chain combines TRBV7-2 with TRBJ2-7; 7 nucleotides line up with TRBD1. The J segment lost 3 bases and the V segment lost 5 bases, leaving 7 bases of the junction unmatched. The germline V gene encodes CDR1 SGHTA and CDR2 FQGNSA. The CDR3 is 14 residues long. The CDR3 bases are TGTGCCAGCAGCCAGGGACAGAGATTCTACGAGCAGTACTTC. Protein: CASSQGQRFYEQYF. Filled out from reference TRBV7-2 and TRBJ2-7, the complete variable domain reads GAGVSQSPSNKVTEKGKDVELRCDPISGHTALYWYRQSLGQGLEFLIYFQGNSAPDKSGLPSDRFSAERTGGSVSTLTIQRTQQEDSAVYLCASSQGQRFYEQYFGPGTRLTVT.

V is TRBV5-1 and J is TRBJ1-1; TRBD1 agrees at 7 bases. Germline CDR1 and CDR2: SGHRS and YFSETQ. After removal of 3 bases from V and 0 bases from J, the junction contained 2 bases not matched to a gene. The length of the CDR3 is 14 residues. The CDR3 spells CASSSDRLNTEAFF. DNA for the CDR3: TGCGCCAGCAGCTCGGACAGGCTGAACACTGAAGCTTTCTTT.

The chain has TRBV28 and TRBJ2-4, with 9 bases aligning to TRBD1. The CDR3 is made up of 17 amino acids. V dropped 4 bases and J dropped 0; count of bases not matched to a gene: 7. The germline V gene has CDR1 MDHEN and CDR2 SYDVKM. CDR3 in DNA: TGTGCCAGCAGTTACCCACAGGGGGCTGGAGCCAAAAACATTCAGTACTTC. Protein sequence: CASSYPQGAGAKNIQYF.

V and J are TRBV6-5 and TRBJ1-3; no clear D. V was cut by 2 bases and J by 4 bases, with 15 bases left in between. The germline CDR1 and CDR2 sequences are MNHEY and SVGAGI. CDR3 size: 16 residues. The CDR3 DNA reads as TGTGCCAGCAGTTACGGGCAGTCCCTTGGGGGAAACACCATATATTTT. It encodes CASSYGQSLGGNTIYF.

V is TRBV12-5 and J is TRBJ2-5; 7 positions match TRBD2. The V gene's germline CDR1 is LGHNT and CDR2 FRNRAP. The junction had 6 bases not matched to a gene; V was cut back by 0 bases and J by 5 bases. The CDR3 loop spans 15 amino acids. CDR3 bases: TGTGCTAGTGGTTTGGTGACGGGAGGTTGGGAGACCCAGTACTTC. Translated: CASGLVTGGWETQYF.

The chain links TRBV6-5 to TRBJ2-2; D is possibly TRBD1 (5 bases). V was trimmed by 0 bases and J by 7 bases, leaving 9 bases between them. The CDR3 runs to 14 residues. In germline, CDR1 is MNHEY, CDR2 SVGAGI. CDR3 loop: CASSYSRGNGELFF. As DNA, the CDR3 is TGTGCCAGCAGTTACTCAAGGGGTAACGGGGAGCTGTTTTTT.

This clone has more than one count but fewer than ten. The chain recombines TRBV30 with TRBJ2-2; 7 nucleotides line up with TRBD1. Trimming at V came to 7 bases and at J to 7 bases, leaving 15 bases not matched to a gene. Germline V gene sequence: CDR1 GTSNPN, CDR2 SVGIG (reference sequence). CDR3 length: 15 amino acids. The CDR3, as DNA: TGTGCCTCATTCCAGACAGGGCCAGAACTCGGGGAGCTGTTTTTT. It translates to CASFQTGPELGELFF. Based on the CDR3 plus reference TRBV30 and TRBJ2-2, the full variable domain is SQTIHQWPATLVQPVGSPLSLECTVEGTSNPNLYWYRQAAGRGLQLLFYSVGIGQISSEVPQNLSASRPQDRQFILSSKKLLLSDSGFYLCASFQTGPELGELFFGEGSRLTVL.

The rearrangement links TRBV3-1 (or the pseudogene TRBV3-2) to TRBJ2-1; TRBD2 matches at 9 bases. Germline loops: CDR1 LGHDT, CDR2 YNNKEL (reference sequence). With 4 bases clipped from V and 5 bases from J, the junction kept 3 bases outside the gene matches. The CDR3 has 14 residues. The CDR3 region has the DNA TGTGCCAGCAGCCGATTAGCGGGAGACAATGAGCAGTTCTTC. Translation gives CASSRLAGDNEQFF.

This chain connects TRBV7-2 to TRBJ1-1; D gene uncertain. The CDR3 length is 14 residues. V was cut by 6 bases and J by 0 bases, with 11 bases left in between. Germline lookup yields CDR1 SGHTA and CDR2 FQGNSA. CDR3 nucleotides: TGTGCCAGCAGTCCGGGGTCCATGAACACTGAAGCTTTCTTT. Translation gives CASSPGSMNTEAFF.

This clone is a singleton in its sample. This chain connects TRBV6-1 to TRBJ2-7; D is perhaps TRBD2 (5 bases). The CDR3 runs 13 residues. Germline values: CDR1 MNHNS, CDR2 SASEGT. V shed 3 bases and J shed 2 bases, with 8 bases lying between them. The CDR3 loop reads CASSEEATYEQYF. CDR3 nucleotides: TGTGCCAGCAGTGAGGAGGCCACCTACGAGCAGTACTTC.

The chain recombines TRBV10-3 with TRBJ1-4; 9 nucleotides line up with TRBD1. Germline V gene sequence: CDR1 ENHRY, CDR2 SYGVKD. V shed 2 bases, J shed 4 bases, and the junction held 11 bases outside the gene matches. This CDR3 is built from 18 residues. The CDR3 DNA sequence: TGTGCCATCAGTGAGGCGAGGTCGCCGGGACAGGGTAATGAAAAACTGTTTTTT. Its translation is CAISEARSPGQGNEKLFF.